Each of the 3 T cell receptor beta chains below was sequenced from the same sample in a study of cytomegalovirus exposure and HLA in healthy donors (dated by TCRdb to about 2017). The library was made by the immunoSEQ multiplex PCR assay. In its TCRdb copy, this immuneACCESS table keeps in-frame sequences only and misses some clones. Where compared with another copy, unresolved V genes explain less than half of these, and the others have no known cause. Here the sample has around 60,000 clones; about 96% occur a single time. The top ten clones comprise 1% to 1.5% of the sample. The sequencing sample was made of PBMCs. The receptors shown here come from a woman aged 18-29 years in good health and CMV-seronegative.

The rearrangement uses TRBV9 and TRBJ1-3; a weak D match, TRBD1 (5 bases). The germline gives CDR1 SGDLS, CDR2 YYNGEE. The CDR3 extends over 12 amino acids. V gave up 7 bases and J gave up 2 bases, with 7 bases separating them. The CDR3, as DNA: TGTGCCAGCGGGGGGGCTGGAAACACCATATATTTT. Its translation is CASGGAGNTIYF.

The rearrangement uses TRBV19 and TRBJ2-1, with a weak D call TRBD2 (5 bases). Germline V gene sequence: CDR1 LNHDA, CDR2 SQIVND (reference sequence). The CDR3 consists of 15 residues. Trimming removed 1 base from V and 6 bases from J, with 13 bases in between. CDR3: CASSIGPSSTNEQFF. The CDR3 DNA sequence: TGTGCCAGTAGTATAGGGCCTTCTAGCACCAATGAGCAGTTCTTC. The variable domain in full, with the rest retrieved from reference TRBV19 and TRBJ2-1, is DGGITQSPKYLFRKEGQNVTLSCEQNLNHDAMYWYRQDPGQGLRLIYYSQIVNDFQKGDIAEGYSVSREKKESFPLTVTSAQKNPTAFYLCASSIGPSSTNEQFFGPGTRLTVL.

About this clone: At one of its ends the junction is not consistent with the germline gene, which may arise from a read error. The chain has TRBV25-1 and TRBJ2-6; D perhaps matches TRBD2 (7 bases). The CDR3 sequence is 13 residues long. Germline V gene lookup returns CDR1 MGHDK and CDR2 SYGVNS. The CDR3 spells CTSGTTGANVLTF. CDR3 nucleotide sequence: TGTACCAGCGGGACAACTGGGGCCAACGTCCTGACTTTC.